The entry below gives a single T cell receptor beta chain sequence along with its context. The antigen remains undetermined. Germline V gene lookup returns CDR1 MDHEN and CDR2 SYDVKM. V lost 2 bases to trimming and J lost 11 bases, with 15 bases between them. The CDR3 spans 13 residues. The sample belongs to a study of OX40 agonist ivuxolimab in advanced cancers. Study-wide results and limits: Expanded clones were, on average, more numerous in CD8+ T cells than in CD4+.

Some clones are missing from TCRdb's copy, which holds only in-frame ones; the method was immunoSEQ multiplex PCR. The sample yields tens of thousands of clones, about nine tenths seen once. The sample consisted of CD4+ or CD8+ T cells sorted from blood, taken in a trial of the OX40 agonist ivuxolimab. This sequence joins TRBV28 and TRBJ1-1; D unclear. The source of this sequence is an adult with an advanced solid tumor such as melanoma, head and neck, liver or kidney cancer. The CDR3 reads CASSLGRYSLAFF. Here the CDR3 DNA reads TGTGCCAGCAGTTTAGGGAGGTATTCTCTTGCTTTCTTT.